Below, 19 T cell receptor beta chains from the same sample are listed, as sequenced in a study of CD4 T cells in relation to SARS-CoV-2 and coronaviruses. Sequencing used immunoSEQ multiplex PCR; TCRdb keeps in-frame clones, though not all of them. This table has some 46,000 clones, approximately 80% appearing once. These receptors' antigens are unknown. Sequenced material: naive CD4+ T cells from PBMCs, cultured in vitro. Subset defined: naive CD4+ T cells isolated by negative enrichment. The receptors derive from an adult with COVID-19.

The sample holds a few counts of this clone. This chain connects TRBV6-5 to TRBJ1-2; TRBD1 matches 7 bases. The CDR3 totals 11 residues. From germline, CDR1 is MNHEY and CDR2 SVGAGI. Trimming took 5 bases from V and 10 from J; bases not matched to a gene: 4. The CDR3 DNA is TGTGCCAGCAGTCGAGACAGGGCCTACACCTTC. Amino acid sequence: CASSRDRAYTF.

V and J are TRBV14 and TRBJ2-1, with D tentatively TRBD1 (5 bases). The germline V gene has CDR1 SGHDN and CDR2 FVKESK. CDR3 size: 11 residues. V gave up 5 bases and J gave up 9 bases, with 8 bases separating them. CDR3 region: CASSLGVEQFF. The DNA for the CDR3 is TGTGCCAGCAGCTTAGGGGTTGAGCAGTTCTTC.

CDR3 DNA sequence: TGTGCCAGCAGCCCAGAAGACAGGGGGGGCAATGAGCAGTTCTTC. Translated: CASSPEDRGGNEQFF. The V call is TRBV7-9, the J call TRBJ2-1; 9 bases align to TRBD1. Germline V gene data show CDR1 as SEHNR and CDR2 as FQNEAQ (reference sequence). The V and J ends lost 5 bases and 6 bases, in that order; junction bases with no gene match: 8. This CDR3 has 15 amino acids.

Only a few counts were recorded for this clone. V is TRBV3-1 (or the pseudogene TRBV3-2) and J is TRBJ1-2; TRBD1 aligns across 7 bases. Germline CDR1 LGHDT, CDR2 YNNKEL (reference sequence). V lost 1 base and J lost 5; bases outside the gene matches: 1. The CDR3 runs to 13 residues. The CDR3 coding sequence is TGTGCCAGCAGCCAAGGACAGGGTTATGGCTACACCTTC. Protein: CASSQGQGYGYTF.

The V gene is TRBV5-8, the J gene TRBJ2-3; 7 bases map to TRBD2. The CDR3 has 15 residues. Germline V CDR1 and CDR2: SGHTS, YDEGEE. V shed 7 bases and J 2 bases; nucleotides not matched to a gene: 10. This CDR3 is CASGQRGTYTDTQYF. CDR3 DNA: TGTGCCAGCGGCCAGCGGGGAACTTACACAGATACGCAGTATTTT.

V and J are TRBV15 and TRBJ2-2; D unresolved. Trimming took 0 bases from V and 0 from J, leaving 8 bases between them. The CDR3 is made up of 16 amino acids. CDR1 and CDR2 (germline): LNHNV, YYDKDF (reference sequence). The CDR3 here is CATSRDQAPNTGELFF. Written as DNA, the CDR3 is TGTGCCACCAGCAGAGATCAGGCCCCGAACACCGGGGAGCTGTTTTTT.

Remarks on this clone: Mismatch with germline at one junction end may stem from a read error. The same CDR3 is also encoded by other DNA sequences in this sample. The genes are TRBV11-2 and TRBJ2-3, with 9 bases aligning to TRBD2. Looked up from germline, CDR1 is SGHAT and CDR2 is FQNNGV. This CDR3 spans 15 amino acids. The CDR3 here is CASSLGLASSYTQYF. CDR3 DNA sequence: TGTGCCAGCAGTTTAGGACTAGCGAGCTCATATACGCAGTATTTT. The whole variable domain, remainder taken from reference TRBV11-2 and TRBJ2-3, is EAGVAQSPRYKIIEKRQSVAFWCNPISGHATLYWYQQILGQGPKLLIQFQNNGVVDDSQLPKDRFSAERLKGVDSTLKIQPAKLEDSAVYLCASSLGLASSYTQYFGPGTRLTVL.

The gene calls are TRBV20-1 and TRBJ2-5; D unresolved. Trimming removed 5 bases at V and 0 bases at J, with 4 bases between. Per the germline V gene, CDR1 is DFQATT and CDR2 is SNEGSKA (reference sequence). The CDR3 contains 11 residues. The chain's CDR3 is CSAADQETQYF. The CDR3 coding sequence is TGCAGTGCTGCCGACCAAGAGACCCAGTACTTC.

The chain links TRBV6-1 to TRBJ2-7; weak D call: TRBD1 (6 bases). From germline, CDR1 is MNHNS and CDR2 SASEGT. This CDR3 is 15 amino acids long. V dropped 0 bases and J dropped 3 bases, with 12 bases sitting between them. CDR3 nucleotide sequence: TGTGCCAGCAGTGAAGCCGGGACATGGGTCTACGAGCAGTACTTC. Protein: CASSEAGTWVYEQYF.

This chain connects TRBV7-9 to TRBJ1-1; D might be TRBD1 (5 bases). The germline V and J ends were trimmed by 5 bases and 4 bases, with 11 bases remaining between them. CDR3 length: 13 amino acids. Germline V CDR1 and CDR2: SEHNR, FQNEAQ (reference sequence). CDR3 DNA: TGTGCCAGCAGCAGACAGCCGGGCACTGAAGCTTTCTTT. It specifies CASSRQPGTEAFF.

The V call is TRBV10-2, the J call TRBJ2-3; D remains unclear. CDR1 WSHSY and CDR2 SAAADI come from the germline V gene. The CDR3 is 15 amino acids. V was trimmed by 3 bases and J by 1 base, leaving 11 bases between them. The CDR3 is CASSDFSSGTDTQYF. The CDR3 DNA reads as TGCGCCAGCAGTGATTTCAGTTCTGGCACAGATACGCAGTATTTT.

The chain has TRBV28 and TRBJ1-6; D is uncertain. Germline assignment: CDR1 MDHEN and CDR2 SYDVKM. V lost 7 bases and J lost 8, with 21 bases in between. This CDR3 is built from 16 residues. CDR3 bases: TGTGCCAGCACCCCGGAGGCAGATTCTGCATATTCACCCCTCCACTTT. This gives the protein CASTPEADSAYSPLHF. Drawing the rest from reference TRBV28 and TRBJ1-6, the complete variable domain is DVKVTQSSRYLVKRTGEKVFLECVQDMDHENMFWYRQDPGLGLRLIYFSYDVKMKEKGDIPEGYSVSREKKERFSLILESASTNQTSMYLCASTPEADSAYSPLHFGNGTRLTVT.

The V and J genes are TRBV3-1 (or the pseudogene TRBV3-2) and TRBJ2-7; possibly TRBD2 for D (5 bases). This CDR3 comprises 13 residues. Germline lookup yields CDR1 LGHDT and CDR2 YNNKEL (reference sequence). Deletions cut 2 bases from V and 7 bases from J, with 12 bases between. This CDR3 is CASSQSRVREQYF. The CDR3 DNA reads TGTGCCAGCAGCCAATCGAGGGTGAGGGAGCAGTACTTC.

This clone was detected only a few times. This chain links TRBV6-5 with TRBJ2-7; 11 bases match TRBD2. CDR3 length: 14 residues. Germline CDR1 reads MNHEY; CDR2 reads SVGAGI. V was clipped by 3 bases and J by 4 bases; unmatched bases: 2. DNA for the CDR3: TGTGCCAGCAGTTATACTAGCGGGGGTTACGAGCAGTACTTC. Translating it yields CASSYTSGGYEQYF.

This chain uses TRBV19 with TRBJ1-3; no clear D. The CDR3 runs to 15 residues. V was trimmed by 3 bases and J by 3 bases, leaving 12 bases between them. Germline CDR1 is LNHDA and CDR2 is SQIVND (reference sequence). The CDR3 reads CASSIGPSGGNTIYF. CDR3 bases: TGTGCCAGTAGTATTGGCCCAAGCGGTGGAAACACCATATATTTT.

The chain combines TRBV28 with TRBJ1-2; D not resolved. V was clipped by 6 bases and J by 6 bases, with 11 bases between them. There are 12 residues in the CDR3. Germline lookup yields CDR1 MDHEN and CDR2 SYDVKM. The CDR3 sequence is CASRSPNDGYTF. As DNA, the CDR3 is TGTGCCAGCAGATCCCCCAATGATGGCTACACCTTC.

CDR3 region: CASSLLGAGAQETQYF. DNA of the CDR3: TGTGCCAGCAGCTTGCTGGGAGCGGGAGCTCAAGAGACCCAGTACTTC. The genes are TRBV7-2 and TRBJ2-5, with 8 positions matching TRBD2. Germline assignment: CDR1 SGHTA and CDR2 FQGNSA. The V segment lost 3 bases and the J segment 2 bases; nucleotides outside the gene matches: 8. This CDR3 contains 16 residues.

The rearrangement joins TRBV2 to TRBJ1-4, with TRBD1 matching 7 bases. Germline values: CDR1 SNHLY, CDR2 FYNNEI. The CDR3 spans 14 residues. V gave up 2 bases and J gave up 10 bases; unmatched junction bases: 7. DNA of the CDR3: TGTGCCAGCAGTGAAACAGGGGCGGGGGGAAAACTGTTTTTT. Residues: CASSETGAGGKLFF.

This chain uses TRBV11-3 with TRBJ1-1, with D possibly matching TRBD1 (5 bases). The CDR3 covers 16 residues. V was trimmed by 1 base and J by 4 bases, leaving 16 bases between them. The germline V gene has CDR1 SGHNT and CDR2 YENEEA. The CDR3 sequence is CASSLGMSGAPTEAFF. The CDR3 DNA is TGTGCCAGCAGCTTAGGCATGTCCGGGGCCCCCACTGAAGCTTTCTTT.